These T cell receptor beta chains were read from a single sample in a study of cytomegalovirus exposure and HLA in healthy donors. Profiled with immunoSEQ multiplex PCR; TCRdb holds only in-frame clones, not every one. The table records approximately 190,000 clones, around 75% of them present only once. Sequencing was performed on PBMCs. The receptors were sampled from a woman in her twenties or thirties in good health and CMV-seropositive. Both conserved end residues are part of each CDR3. A D gene is named only where the DNA matches it firmly.

v_call | d_call | cdr3_aa
TRBV7-9 | - | CASSFQGYEQYF
TRBV2 | TRBD1 | CASRRQGNEQFF
TRBV6-6 | - | CASSSNFAGSFGYTF
TRBV15 | TRBD1 | CATSAQGASLPRVHEQYF
TRBV5-1 | - | CASSLGGVHDTQYF
TRBV7-3 | - | CASSLNPSQPYGYTF
TRBV19 | - | CASSPGEFRGFYYEQYF
TRBV28 | - | CASSSGNTEAFF
TRBV20-1 | TRBD1 | CSARFRGLQHF
TRBV7-8 | TRBD1 | CASSLGGRGSYEQYF
TRBV2 | - | CASSQRETQYF
TRBV2 | TRBD1 | CASPRRDRDYEQYF
TRBV6-1 | - | CASGEGSPRETQYF
TRBV9 | - | CASSVFGSTEAFF
TRBV7-9 | - | CASRRTTGAGHEAFF
TRBV7-2 | - | CASSLKGQGLGTGELFF
TRBV4-2 | TRBD2 | CASSQDLAGSVGTGELFF